Shown below are 6 T cell receptor beta chains from a single sample sequenced in a study of blood T cell repertoires in COVID-19. Sequencing used immunoSEQ multiplex PCR; TCRdb keeps in-frame clones, though not all of them. The sample lists under 250,000 clones, around 88% seen once, with around 1.5% in the top ten. The specimen was peripheral blood. The origin of the receptors is a man older than 75 with acute or convalescent COVID-19.

This clone has only one observation. Written as DNA, the CDR3 is TGTGCCAGCAGCCCGAGGACTAGCGTTAGCGCAGATACGCAGTATTTT. Translation gives CASSPRTSVSADTQYF. The chain couples TRBV7-6 to TRBJ2-3, with 9 positions matching TRBD2. CDR3 size: 16 residues. Germline assignment: CDR1 SGHVS and CDR2 FNYEAQ. V lost 5 bases to trimming and J lost 4 bases; unmatched junction nucleotides: 10.

This CDR3 reads CASSVGTANEKLFF. In DNA, the CDR3 is TGTGCCAGCAGCGTAGGGACAGCTAATGAAAAACTGTTTTTT. The chain recombines TRBV9 with TRBJ1-4; TRBD1 might be the D (6 bases). This CDR3 spans 14 amino acids. The V gene's germline CDR1 is SGDLS and CDR2 YYNGEE. V lost 0 bases and J lost 3, with 6 bases in between.

V usage is TRBV5-1 and J usage is TRBJ1-4, with unresolved D. CDR1 SGHRS and CDR2 YFSETQ come from the germline V gene. This CDR3 is 14 amino acids long. The V gene lost 0 bases and the J gene lost 4 bases, with 7 bases spanning the gap. CDR3 protein: CASSLGAFNEKLFF. In DNA, the CDR3 is TGCGCCAGCAGCTTGGGGGCTTTTAATGAAAAACTGTTTTTT.

The gene calls are TRBV24-1 and TRBJ2-3; D is undetermined. This CDR3 spans 13 amino acids. CDR1 KGHDR and CDR2 SFDVKD come from the germline V gene. The germline V and J ends were trimmed by 7 bases and 2 bases, with 9 bases remaining between them. CDR3 sequence reads: CATSSSYTDTQYF. The CDR3 region has the DNA TGTGCCACCAGCTCATCCTACACAGATACGCAGTATTTT.

This clone was found once. The J gene is TRBJ2-7, the V gene TRBV11-2; tentative D call: TRBD2 (5 bases). The V and J ends lost 5 bases and 4 bases respectively, with 9 bases between them. Looked up from germline, CDR1 is SGHAT and CDR2 is FQNNGV. The CDR3 sequence is 12 residues long. CDR3 nucleotides: TGTGCCAGCAGCCCGGAGGCTTACGAGCAGTACTTC. It yields the protein CASSPEAYEQYF. The variable domain in full, with the rest retrieved from reference TRBV11-2 and TRBJ2-7, is EAGVAQSPRYKIIEKRQSVAFWCNPISGHATLYWYQQILGQGPKLLIQFQNNGVVDDSQLPKDRFSAERLKGVDSTLKIQPAKLEDSAVYLCASSPEAYEQYFGPGTRLTVT.

The rearrangement uses TRBV7-2 and TRBJ1-5, with 9 bases lining up with TRBD1. Unmatched junction bases numbered 3, after V lost 5 bases and J lost 4 bases. The CDR3 sequence is 14 residues long. Germline CDR1 is SGHTA and CDR2 is FQGNSA. The chain's CDR3 is CASSQGQGNQPQHF. DNA of the CDR3: TGTGCCAGCAGCCAAGGACAGGGGAATCAGCCCCAGCATTTT.